This section outlines one T cell receptor beta chain sequence together with its context. As yet, its antigen is unknown. As to time point: baseline, week 1 (first vaccination visit). Treatment meaning: pre-vaccination baseline after standard-of-care therapy. The data are from a study of a mutant IDH1 vaccine in newly diagnosed glioma. Study as a whole: Sex distribution of treated patients was around 62% male and roughly 40% female; mean age was 40.4 years. Earlier therapy was either radiotherapy, temozolomide, or both, and most got both.

Measured with immunoSEQ multiplex PCR; TCRdb has only the in-frame clones, and not every one. Of about 54,000 clones listed, 80% to 90% are singletons. Points from the study as a whole: Of the patients, 85% to 95% had vaccine-induced immune responses. Changes to the top peripheral T cell clonotypes appeared unrelated to pseudoprogression.

The length of the CDR3 is 15 residues. CDR1 and CDR2 (germline): GTSNPN, SVGIG (reference sequence). V was pared by 3 bases and J by 0 bases, with 13 bases between. The chain uses TRBV30 and TRBJ2-3; D remains unclear. This TCR was recovered from a man aged 18 to 30 with glioma. The sample was PBMCs, taken from a glioma patient treated with radiotherapy, temozolomide or both. CDR3 region: CAWRVGWPSTDTQYF. The CDR3, as DNA: TGTGCCTGGAGGGTGGGATGGCCTAGCACAGATACGCAGTATTTT.